Given below is one TCR beta chain in context. The target antigen is unknown. This entry comes from a study of memory CD4+ T cells and cytomegalovirus serostatus. How the authors handled the data: Out-of-frame sequences were removed, leaving some 2 million distinct TCRbeta sequences. The method was immunoSEQ multiplex PCR; TCRdb's version includes in-frame clones alone and lacks a portion of them. V and J calls and clone size come straight from that table; D and trimming were deduced from the DNA. Found here are roughly 42,000 clones, over 70% of them singletons; the top ten hold around 0.6%. Whole-study results and caveats: About 40% of the roughly 160 known CMV-associated TCRbeta sequences appeared in CD4+ memory.

Germline CDR1 SGHDT, CDR2 YYEEEE. CDR3 size: 14 residues. V was trimmed by 4 bases and J by 4 bases, leaving 15 bases between them. Single viable CD3+CD4+CD8-CD45RO+ cells were sorted as the memory CD4+ T cells. Total CD4+ T cells were enriched by CD4 positive selection. This TCR was sampled from an adult in good health and CMV-seronegative. The genes are TRBV5-6 and TRBJ2-7; no reliable D call. The sequencing sample was made of memory CD4+ T cells from blood. This chain's CDR3 is CASSPGSAAYEQYF. The DNA for the CDR3 is TGTGCCAGCAGCCCCGGGTCTGCCGCATACGAGCAGTACTTC. The full variable domain, rest sourced from reference TRBV5-6 and TRBJ2-7, is DAGVTQSPTHLIKTRGQQVTLRCSPKSGHDTVSWYQQALGQGPQFIFQYYEEEERQRGNFPDRFSGHQFPNYSSELNVNALLLGDSALYLCASSPGSAAYEQYFGPGTRLTVT.